This TCR beta chain was profiled in a study of T and B cells in COVID-19 patients. Whole-study results and caveats: There were 2,331 TCR clusters exclusive to the recovered cohort, a few dozen with low generation probability.

TRB was amplified from about 260-540 ng of blood genomic DNA. V gave up 2 bases and J gave up 3 bases, with 8 bases separating them. Germline V gives CDR1 MNHEY, CDR2 SMNVEV (reference sequence). This CDR3 has 14 residues. This clonotype is categorized as medium-sized. Its antigen is unknown. Multiplex PCR with BIOMED2 TRB-A/B primer pools amplified TRB rearrangements. TCRdb re-analysed the multiplex PCR reads in MiXCR, keeping a single row per CDR3 protein. The data show 13,000 or so distinct CDR3 sequences, with 25% seen just once and roughly 4.2% held by the top ten. This sequence originates from a human donor who had recovered from COVID-19. The sample comprised blood. The chain is built from TRBV27 and TRBJ2-1; D not resolved. CDR3 sequence: CASSLKGVYNEQFF. In DNA form, the CDR3 reads TGTGCCAGCAGTTTAAAGGGTGTCTACAATGAGCAGTTCTTC.